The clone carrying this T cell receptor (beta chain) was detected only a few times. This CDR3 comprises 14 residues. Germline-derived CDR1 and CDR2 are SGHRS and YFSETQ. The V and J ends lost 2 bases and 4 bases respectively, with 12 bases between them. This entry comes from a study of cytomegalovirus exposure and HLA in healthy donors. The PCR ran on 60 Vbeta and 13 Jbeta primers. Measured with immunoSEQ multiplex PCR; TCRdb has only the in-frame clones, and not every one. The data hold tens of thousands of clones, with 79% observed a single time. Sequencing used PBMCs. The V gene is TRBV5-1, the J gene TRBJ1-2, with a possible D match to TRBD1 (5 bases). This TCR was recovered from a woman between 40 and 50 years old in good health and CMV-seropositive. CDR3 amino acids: CASSLAGRSYGYTF. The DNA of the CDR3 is TGCGCCAGCAGCTTAGCAGGGCGTTCCTATGGCTACACCTTC.